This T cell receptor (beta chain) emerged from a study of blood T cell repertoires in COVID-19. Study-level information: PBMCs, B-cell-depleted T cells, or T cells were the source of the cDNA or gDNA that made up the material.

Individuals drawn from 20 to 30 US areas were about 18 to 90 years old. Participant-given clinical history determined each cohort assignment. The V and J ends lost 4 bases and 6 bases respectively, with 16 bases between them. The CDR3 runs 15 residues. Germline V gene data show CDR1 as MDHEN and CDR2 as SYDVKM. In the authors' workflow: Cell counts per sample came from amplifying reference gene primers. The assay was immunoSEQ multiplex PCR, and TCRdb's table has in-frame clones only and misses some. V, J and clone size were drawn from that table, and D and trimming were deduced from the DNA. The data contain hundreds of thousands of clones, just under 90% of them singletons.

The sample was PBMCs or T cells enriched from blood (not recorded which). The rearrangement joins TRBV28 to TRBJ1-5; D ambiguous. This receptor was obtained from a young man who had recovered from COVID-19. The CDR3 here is CASSSEGLGGQPQHF. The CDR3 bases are TGTGCCAGCAGTTCAGAGGGTTTGGGCGGTCAGCCCCAGCATTTT.